Listed here are 30 T cell receptor beta chains from one sample, sequenced in a study of cytomegalovirus exposure and HLA in healthy donors. PCR employed 60 Vbeta and 13 Jbeta primers. Method: immunoSEQ multiplex PCR; TCRdb's copy keeps in-frame clones and lacks some. The data contain fewer than 90,000 clones, roughly 70% of them singletons. The material sequenced was PBMCs. Receptors were obtained from a woman aged 45-60 years in good health and CMV-seropositive.

This clone was seen more than once but under ten times. CDR3 sequence: CASGRTGTSTEAFF. CDR3 nucleotide sequence: TGTGCCAGCGGGAGAACAGGGACGAGCACTGAAGCTTTCTTT. This rearrangement joins TRBV9 to TRBJ1-1, with D perhaps matching TRBD1 (6 bases). V was trimmed by 7 bases and J by 4 bases, leaving 17 bases between them. The CDR3 totals 14 residues. From germline, CDR1 is SGDLS and CDR2 YYNGEE.

The J gene is TRBJ2-7, the V gene TRBV27; D perhaps matches TRBD2 (6 bases). CDR1 and CDR2 from the germline V gene are MNHEY and SMNVEV (reference sequence). V gave up 6 bases and J gave up 3 bases, with 18 bases separating them. This CDR3 is 15 amino acids long. The CDR3 sequence: CASSQMPGVIYEQYF. The CDR3 DNA reads as TGTGCCAGCAGCCAAATGCCGGGGGTGATCTACGAGCAGTACTTC.

The chain joins TRBV7-2 to TRBJ2-7; a weak D match, TRBD2 (6 bases). Trimming left V 2 bases short and J 7 bases short, with 18 bases between. In germline, CDR1 is SGHTA, CDR2 FQGNSA. The CDR3 loop spans 15 amino acids. The CDR3: CASSLLSGTGGEQYF. The DNA of the CDR3 is TGTGCCAGCAGCTTACTATCAGGGACTGGCGGGGAGCAGTACTTC.

The chain couples TRBV28 to TRBJ1-2; 8 nucleotides match TRBD1. Germline loops: CDR1 MDHEN, CDR2 SYDVKM. The CDR3 is 15 residues long. The junction had 9 bases not matched to a gene; V was cut back by 6 bases and J by 3 bases. CDR3 bases: TGTGCCAGCAGACGGAACAGGGGGAAAGACTATGGCTACACCTTC. Translated, it gives CASRRNRGKDYGYTF.

A few counts support this clone. J is TRBJ2-3 and V is TRBV5-1; no reliable D call. Germline V gene data show CDR1 as SGHRS and CDR2 as YFSETQ. Trimming stripped 4 bases from V and 1 base from J, with 4 bases between. The CDR3 sequence is 12 residues long. This CDR3 is CASSPGTDTQYF. The CDR3 DNA reads as TGCGCCAGCAGCCCGGGCACAGATACGCAGTATTTT.

As concerns this clone: No DNA is shown, since the ends of the CDR3 on it are uncertain; the CDR3 is the one TCRdb lists. The V gene is TRBV28, the J gene TRBJ2-7; the D call of TRBD2 is as the table states it, not checked on the DNA. A total of 10 residues make up the CDR3, ends included. The germline V gene has CDR1 MDHEN and CDR2 SYDVKM. The CDR3 loop reads CASSFGLGNF.

The gene calls are TRBV4-1 and TRBJ1-2; TRBD1 aligns across 7 bases. The trim removed 3 bases at V and 4 bases at J, leaving 5 bases unmatched. This CDR3 contains 14 residues. In germline, CDR1 is MGHRA, CDR2 YSYEKL. The CDR3 DNA follows: TGCGCCAGCAGCCAGGAGACAGGGATCTATGGCTACACCTTC. Encoded protein: CASSQETGIYGYTF.

The gene calls are TRBV5-1 and TRBJ2-5, with TRBD2 as a possible D gene (5 bases). Germline CDR1 reads SGHRS; CDR2 reads YFSETQ. This CDR3 contains 16 residues. With 0 bases removed from V and 5 bases from J, the gap between germline ends came to 17 bases. This CDR3 is CASSLAEGVKTETQYF. The CDR3, as DNA: TGCGCCAGCAGCTTGGCCGAGGGCGTAAAAACGGAGACCCAGTACTTC.

This clone has more than one count but fewer than ten. The rearrangement joins TRBV4-3 to TRBJ2-1, with 8 positions matching TRBD1. The CDR3 is made up of 12 amino acids. With 3 bases clipped from V and 9 bases from J, the junction kept 1 base outside the gene matches. From germline, CDR1 is LGHNA and CDR2 YSLEER. The CDR3, as DNA: TGCGCCAGCAGCCAGACAGGGGCTGAGCAGTTCTTC. As protein: CASSQTGAEQFF.

This chain uses TRBV27 with TRBJ2-1; tentatively, D is TRBD2 (5 bases). V lost 4 bases and J lost 5, with 18 bases in between. Germline V gene lookup returns CDR1 MNHEY and CDR2 SMNVEV (reference sequence). The CDR3 runs 16 residues. DNA for the CDR3: TGTGCCAGCAGTTCCCGACTACCTCAAGAAAACAATGAGCAGTTCTTC. It encodes CASSSRLPQENNEQFF.

This clone was counted a single time. The chain links TRBV27 to TRBJ2-4; D remains ambiguous. The CDR3 is made up of 12 amino acids. The germline CDR1 and CDR2 sequences are MNHEY and SMNVEV (reference sequence). V lost 4 bases to trimming and J lost 12 bases, with 13 bases between them. As DNA, the CDR3 is TGTGCCAGCAGTTCGAGAGGTACTCGTCAGTACTTC. It codes for CASSSRGTRQYF.

The chain joins TRBV29-1 to TRBJ2-1; the D gene is possibly TRBD1 (6 bases). This CDR3 contains 13 residues. Trimming removed 0 bases from V and 9 bases from J, with 12 bases in between. Germline values: CDR1 SQVTM, CDR2 ANQGSEA. The CDR3 DNA sequence: TGCAGCGTTGAAGATTTTGGGGGCGGTGAGCAGTTCTTC. It is translated as CSVEDFGGGEQFF.

The V and J genes are TRBV6-6 and TRBJ1-4; D possibly corresponds to TRBD1 (6 bases). V was trimmed by 7 bases and J by 1 base, leaving 10 bases between them. Germline V gene data show CDR1 as MNHNY and CDR2 as SVGAGI (reference sequence). The CDR3 has 14 residues. The CDR3 DNA is TGTGCCAGCACCCAGACAGGAACTAATGAAAAACTGTTTTTT. Translation: CASTQTGTNEKLFF.

This clone was seen more than once but under ten times. V is TRBV29-1 and J is TRBJ2-2, with 7 positions matching TRBD1. CDR3 length: 15 residues. The V gene's germline CDR1 is SQVTM and CDR2 ANQGSEA. V lost 7 bases and J lost 0; bases outside the gene matches: 8. CDR3 nucleotide sequence: TGCAGCGCAGCCTTCGGACAGGCGAACACCGGGGAGCTGTTTTTT. Translation gives CSAAFGQANTGELFF.

The gene calls are TRBV27 and TRBJ1-5; TRBD1 matches at 7 bases. V shed 8 bases, J shed 1 base, and the junction held 8 bases outside the gene matches. CDR1 is MNHEY, CDR2 SMNVEV, per germline (reference sequence). CDR3 size: 15 residues. The CDR3 DNA is TGTGCCAGCCAAAAGCTGGGACAGAGCAATCAGCCCCAGCATTTT. It translates to CASQKLGQSNQPQHF.

V is TRBV9 and J is TRBJ1-3, with TRBD1 identical over 7 bases. Unmatched junction bases numbered 6, after V lost 3 bases and J lost 3 bases. The CDR3 extends over 15 amino acids. Germline V gives CDR1 SGDLS, CDR2 YYNGEE. CDR3 coding DNA: TGTGCCAGCAGCGCTCGAGACAGGGATGGAAACACCATATATTTT. Protein: CASSARDRDGNTIYF.

The chain is built from TRBV27 and TRBJ2-7; 13 bases agree with TRBD2. Germline V gene lookup returns CDR1 MNHEY and CDR2 SMNVEV (reference sequence). The CDR3 spans 17 residues. The junction had 10 bases not matched to a gene; V was cut back by 4 bases and J by 4 bases. CDR3 residues: CASSSTPGTSGKYEQYF. Written as DNA, the CDR3 is TGTGCCAGCAGTTCCACTCCCGGGACTAGCGGGAAATACGAGCAGTACTTC.

The V gene is TRBV29-1, the J gene TRBJ1-5; TRBD1 matches at 8 bases. Germline CDR1 SQVTM, CDR2 ANQGSEA. The V gene end was trimmed by 4 bases and the J gene end by 3 bases; junction bases not matched to a gene: 8. The CDR3 sequence is 15 residues long. Here the CDR3 DNA reads TGCAGCGTTGTAAAGGACAGGGCGTTCAATCAGCCCCAGCATTTT. Translated: CSVVKDRAFNQPQHF.

The V gene is TRBV4-3, the J gene TRBJ1-6; no definite D call. V gave up 2 bases and J gave up 7 bases, with 18 bases separating them. Germline V gene sequence: CDR1 LGHNA, CDR2 YSLEER. This CDR3 comprises 17 residues. The chain's CDR3 is CASSQTSLTGRNSPLHF. DNA for the CDR3: TGCGCCAGCAGCCAAACTTCTCTCACGGGGAGGAATTCACCCCTCCACTTT.

CDR3 bases: TGTGCCAGCAGACGGGGACTAGCGCAGGACGGTACGCAGTATTTT. Its protein product is CASRRGLAQDGTQYF. The J gene is TRBJ2-3, the V gene TRBV6-1; 10 positions agree with TRBD2. The germline V gene encodes CDR1 MNHNS and CDR2 SASEGT. V lost 6 bases to trimming and J lost 8 bases; unmatched junction nucleotides: 11. This CDR3 contains 15 residues.

This chain links TRBV7-2 with TRBJ2-1; 10 bases agree with TRBD2. The ends lost 5 bases at V and 4 bases at J; junction bases unmatched: 17. Germline V gene data show CDR1 as SGHTA and CDR2 as FQGNSA. This CDR3 is 19 amino acids long. In DNA, the CDR3 is TGTGCCAGCAGCCAAAGGGTCCTAGCGGGGGTTACTACTTACAATGAGCAGTTCTTC. It is translated as CASSQRVLAGVTTYNEQFF.

V and J are TRBV30 and TRBJ1-6, with unresolved D. The CDR3 runs 20 residues. Germline CDR1 and CDR2: GTSNPN and SVGIG (reference sequence). Trimming cost V 0 bases and J 1 base, with 22 bases left between them. The CDR3 DNA reads as TGTGCCTGGAGTGTAGGACGGAGGCTGGGATCGAGTTCCTATAATTCACCCCTCCACTTT. The encoded protein is CAWSVGRRLGSSSYNSPLHF.

V and J are TRBV11-2 and TRBJ1-2; the D gene is possibly TRBD1 (6 bases). Germline V gene data show CDR1 as SGHAT and CDR2 as FQNNGV. The V gene lost 5 bases and the J gene lost 7 bases, with 17 bases spanning the gap. The CDR3 runs 14 residues. CDR3 loop: CASSPAGGPGGYTF. The CDR3 DNA follows: TGTGCCAGCAGCCCCGCCGGGGGGCCAGGTGGCTACACCTTC.

The rearrangement uses TRBV9 and TRBJ1-1; the D is unclear. Germline V gives CDR1 SGDLS, CDR2 YYNGEE. The CDR3 is 13 residues long. Trimming removed 2 bases from V and 3 bases from J, with 8 bases in between. CDR3 residues: CASSVGRDTEAFF. DNA of the CDR3: TGTGCCAGCAGCGTTGGCCGGGACACTGAAGCTTTCTTT.

To note about this clone: In the same sample, other DNA sequences code for this CDR3. V and J are TRBV7-2 and TRBJ1-3, with 7 bases aligning to TRBD1. Germline loops: CDR1 SGHTA, CDR2 FQGNSA. Germline trimming cut 5 bases from V and 0 bases from J; bases unmatched to any gene: 7. The CDR3 sequence is 16 residues long. In nucleotides, the CDR3 is TGTGCCAGCAGCCTAGGACAGGCAGACTCTGGAAACACCATATATTTT. It is translated as CASSLGQADSGNTIYF.

The chain uses TRBV28 and TRBJ1-2; D unclear. Germline CDR1 MDHEN, CDR2 SYDVKM. The CDR3 consists of 11 residues. V shed 6 bases and J shed 6 bases, with 8 bases lying between them. The CDR3: CASRRADGYTF. The CDR3 DNA is TGTGCCAGCAGGAGAGCGGATGGCTACACCTTC.

Of note for this clone: Germline and junction disagree at one end, which may indicate a read error. V usage is TRBV4-1 and J usage is TRBJ1-2, with no clear D. CDR3 length: 13 residues. Germline loops: CDR1 MGHRA, CDR2 YSYEKL. The CDR3, as DNA: TGCGCCAGCGGCCAGCAGTCTAACTATGGCTACACCTTC. This translates into CASGQQSNYGYTF.

The gene calls are TRBV7-2 and TRBJ2-7; 7 nucleotides agree with TRBD2. V was clipped by 3 bases and J by 3 bases; unmatched bases: 5. Germline assignment: CDR1 SGHTA and CDR2 FQGNSA. This CDR3 is 14 amino acids long. The CDR3 loop reads CASSFDGGVYEQYF. CDR3 coding DNA: TGTGCCAGCAGCTTTGATGGGGGGGTCTACGAGCAGTACTTC.

The CDR3 DNA follows: TGTGCCAGCAGCTCATCCCCGGTGAATCAGCCCCAGCATTTT. Translating it yields CASSSSPVNQPQHF. The genes are TRBV7-8 and TRBJ1-5; D is unclear. V lost 4 bases, J lost 4 bases, and 11 bases lay in between. Looked up from germline, CDR1 is SGHVS and CDR2 is FQNEAQ. There are 14 residues in the CDR3.

The V gene is TRBV19, the J gene TRBJ1-2, with D unclear. Trimming removed 5 bases from V and 2 bases from J, with 18 bases in between. The germline CDR1 and CDR2 sequences are LNHDA and SQIVND (reference sequence). The CDR3 sequence is 16 residues long. Here the CDR3 reads CASSQQPREYNYGYTF. For the CDR3, the DNA is TGTGCCAGTAGTCAGCAACCTCGGGAGTACAACTATGGCTACACCTTC.